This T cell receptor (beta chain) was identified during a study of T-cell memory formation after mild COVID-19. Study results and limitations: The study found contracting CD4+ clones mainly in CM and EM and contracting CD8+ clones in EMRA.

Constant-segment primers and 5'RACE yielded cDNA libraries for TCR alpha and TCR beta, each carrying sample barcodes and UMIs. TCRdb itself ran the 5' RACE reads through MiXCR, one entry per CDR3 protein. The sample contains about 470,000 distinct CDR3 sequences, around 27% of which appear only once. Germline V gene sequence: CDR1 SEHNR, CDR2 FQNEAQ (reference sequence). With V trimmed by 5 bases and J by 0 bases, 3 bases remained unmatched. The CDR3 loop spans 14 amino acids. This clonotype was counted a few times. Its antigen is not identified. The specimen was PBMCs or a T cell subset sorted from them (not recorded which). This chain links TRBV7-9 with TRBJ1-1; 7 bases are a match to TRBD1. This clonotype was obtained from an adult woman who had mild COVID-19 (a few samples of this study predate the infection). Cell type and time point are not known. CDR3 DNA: TGTGCCAGCAGCCGGGGACAGCTGAACACTGAAGCTTTCTTT. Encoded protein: CASSRGQLNTEAFF.